This T cell receptor (beta chain) was sequenced for a study of blood T cell repertoires in COVID-19. Overall study: The samples span acute and convalescent COVID-19 from the United States, Italy and Spain. Sources were T cells, B-cell-depleted T cells, or PBMCs; the material itself was cDNA or gDNA.

Sequenced by immunoSEQ multiplex PCR; TCRdb stores in-frame clones only, minus some. The sample carries around 310,000 clones, about nine tenths recorded once. Germline V CDR1 and CDR2: LGHDT, YNNKEL (reference sequence). The CDR3 has 14 residues. Between the trimmed V and J ends, which lost 3 bases and 10 bases, there was a span of 18 bases. This chain joins TRBV3-1 (or the pseudogene TRBV3-2) and TRBJ1-1, with unresolved D. Sequencing input: peripheral blood. The receptor was isolated from a woman aged 55-75 years with acute or convalescent COVID-19. Here the CDR3 DNA reads TGTGCCAGCAGCCAGGGAAGACTAAGTGGCGTAGCTTTCTTT. This codes for CASSQGRLSGVAFF.